This TCR beta chain was recovered during a study of T-cell reconstitution after alpha-beta-depleted transplantation in children. Using unique molecular identifiers, the investigators prepared the TCRbeta library. MiXCR was run by TCRdb on the PCR reads, yielding one entry per CDR3 protein. Of about 230,000 distinct CDR3 sequences in the sample, under 9.5% were seen once. The CDR3 runs 15 residues. Trimming pared 6 bases from V and 0 bases from J, leaving 15 bases between. CDR1 DFQATT and CDR2 SNEGSKA come from the germline V gene (reference sequence). The rearrangement links TRBV20-1 to TRBJ1-3; D remains ambiguous. The source material was PBMCs from the stem cell graft donor, sampled from the stem cell graft. The clonotype originates from a human donor who donated a stem cell graft to a child with acute lymphoblastic leukemia. The CDR3 spells CSASGVHDSGNTIYF. Written as DNA, the CDR3 is TGCAGTGCGAGTGGGGTTCATGACTCTGGAAACACCATATATTTT.